The rows below give T cell receptor beta chains drawn from one sample of a study of T-cell memory formation after mild COVID-19. TCRdb ran MiXCR on the 5' RACE reads and lists one entry per CDR3 protein. The data contain about 430,000 distinct CDR3 sequences, approximately 24% of them singletons. Sequences were obtained from PBMCs or a T cell subset sorted from them (not recorded which). These receptors were obtained from an adult woman who had mild COVID-19 (a few samples of this study predate the infection). Cell type and time point are not known. CDR3s leave out the opening cysteine and the closing phenylalanine or tryptophan.

J: TRBJ2-2; V: TRBV4-3; CDR3: ASREQTGHGVGELF
J: TRBJ2-2; V: TRBV20-1; CDR3: SARDPGLAGVTGELF
J: TRBJ1-2; V: TRBV27; CDR3: ASSPKPGTGIYGYT
J: TRBJ2-7; V: TRBV9; CDR3: ASSEAKGPPGEQY
J: TRBJ2-3; V: TRBV10-3; CDR3: AISESLGSGSFADTQY
J: TRBJ1-2; V: TRBV7-6; CDR3: ASSLGGRADYGYT
J: TRBJ2-3; V: TRBV7-2; CDR3: ASSLAAGGTDTQY
J: TRBJ2-1; V: TRBV7-3; CDR3: ASSFSLEGGRNEQF
J: TRBJ2-7; V: TRBV4-2; CDR3: ASSQVAAETYEQY
J: TRBJ2-3; V: TRBV12-3/TRBV12-4; CDR3: ASSGGGRTDTQY
J: TRBJ2-6; V: TRBV7-6; CDR3: ASSLRLAELSGANVLT
J: TRBJ2-1; V: TRBV20-1; CDR3: SARASGRNEQF
J: TRBJ1-1; V: TRBV2; CDR3: ASSDARGQGIPF
J: TRBJ2-7; V: TRBV3-1; CDR3: ASSQVRTTYEQY
J: TRBJ2-1; V: TRBV25-1; CDR3: ASSELAGRNEQF
J: TRBJ1-1; V: TRBV7-2; CDR3: ASSLISRGNTEAF
J: TRBJ2-3; V: TRBV19; CDR3: ASSDRAIGRDTQY
J: TRBJ2-7; V: TRBV7-6; CDR3: ASSPRQAPYEQY
J: TRBJ1-4; V: TRBV13; CDR3: ASSLAGGPNEKLF
J: TRBJ1-1; V: TRBV7-2; CDR3: ASSLLLGPGTTEAF
J: TRBJ2-7; V: TRBV5-4; CDR3: ASSLAKAAGGGEQY
J: TRBJ2-1; V: TRBV7-2; CDR3: ASTDDLGYHNEQF
J: TRBJ2-1; V: TRBV27; CDR3: ASSSSGAMLQF
J: TRBJ2-5; V: TRBV7-8; CDR3: ASTKGSIETQY
J: TRBJ1-2; V: TRBV7-9; CDR3: ASSFAIGGYT
J: TRBJ1-2; V: TRBV29-1; CDR3: SVEALGSYT
J: TRBJ2-3; V: TRBV20-1; CDR3: SAWTGWEDTQY
J: TRBJ1-1; V: TRBV7-9; CDR3: ASSSYGTANTEAF
J: TRBJ1-2; V: TRBV12-3/TRBV12-4; CDR3: ASSQGPGSYGYT
J: TRBJ1-1; V: TRBV12-3/TRBV12-4; CDR3: ASKGTGRTEAF
J: TRBJ2-2; V: TRBV7-6; CDR3: ASTLGREHTGELF
J: TRBJ2-1; V: TRBV29-1; CDR3: SSQLISYNEQF
J: TRBJ1-3; V: TRBV4-1; CDR3: ASSPEYGNTIY
J: TRBJ1-1; V: TRBV20-1; CDR3: SAQPGQGATEAF
J: TRBJ2-3; V: TRBV24-1; CDR3: ATSDLQGQGSDTQY
J: TRBJ1-5; V: TRBV15; CDR3: ATSRVTASNQPQH
J: TRBJ2-5; V: TRBV7-8; CDR3: ASSSRRGLAGRETQY
J: TRBJ2-7; V: TRBV5-1; CDR3: ASREAGHYEQY
J: TRBJ2-7; V: TRBV4-2; CDR3: ASSQEGQGAEEQY
J: TRBJ2-3; V: TRBV2; CDR3: ASRWGVTISTDTQY
J: TRBJ2-1; V: TRBV11-3; CDR3: ASSLAGSPNNEQF
J: TRBJ2-7; V: TRBV7-3; CDR3: ASSLGPSQVPEQY
J: TRBJ2-4; V: TRBV24-1; CDR3: ATSDARGAKNIQY
J: TRBJ1-6; V: TRBV12-3/TRBV12-4; CDR3: ASSFRPHSPLH
J: TRBJ1-2; V: TRBV2; CDR3: ASRQHIGYT
J: TRBJ2-1; V: TRBV7-9; CDR3: ASSLVTGRSYNEQF
J: TRBJ2-1; V: TRBV11-2; CDR3: ASSLWRLAGSYNEQF
J: TRBJ1-1; V: TRBV3-1; CDR3: ASSQGTDMNTEAF
J: TRBJ2-7; V: TRBV20-1; CDR3: SARRRGQSYEQY
J: TRBJ1-1; V: TRBV12-3/TRBV12-4; CDR3: ASRTGRWNTEAF
J: TRBJ2-3; V: TRBV28; CDR3: ASQKLAGPSDTQY
J: TRBJ2-2; V: TRBV20-1; CDR3: SATTGGRGTGELF
J: TRBJ2-5; V: TRBV7-2; CDR3: ASSSGRSAQETQY